Presented here are 6 T cell receptor beta chains from one specimen sequenced in a study of control samples from healthy donors and cancer patients. Assay: immunoSEQ multiplex PCR; the TCRdb copy retains only in-frame clones and omits some. This table holds around 70,000 clones, 85% to 95% found once. Sequences were obtained from blood. Receptor source: a woman in her twenties or thirties in good health.

The CDR3, as DNA: TGCGCCAGCAGCGTGACTAGCGGGGCGGACACCGGGGAGCTGTTTTTT. The encoded protein is CASSVTSGADTGELFF. The chain has TRBV5-1 and TRBJ2-2; 11 bases match TRBD2. V lost 4 bases to trimming and J lost 3 bases; unmatched junction nucleotides: 5. This CDR3 comprises 16 residues. Germline V gene sequence: CDR1 SGHRS, CDR2 YFSETQ.

The chain links TRBV18 to TRBJ1-3; 10 nucleotides match TRBD1. The CDR3 runs to 20 residues. CDR1 and CDR2 (germline): KGHSH, LQKENI. The V segment lost 1 base and the J segment 0 bases; nucleotides outside the gene matches: 12. CDR3 amino acids: CASSPLSGTGAPSSGNTIYF. The CDR3 DNA is TGTGCCAGCTCACCACTATCTGGGACAGGGGCTCCAAGCTCTGGAAACACCATATATTTT.

J is TRBJ1-5 and V is TRBV19; 7 bases agree with TRBD1. Germline CDR1 LNHDA, CDR2 SQIVND (reference sequence). V dropped 4 bases and J dropped 2; count of bases not matched to a gene: 5. The CDR3 extends over 15 amino acids. CDR3 nucleotides: TGTGCCAGTAGTACTAGACAGGGCGGCAATCAGCCCCAGCATTTT. It yields the protein CASSTRQGGNQPQHF. The whole variable domain, filled in from reference TRBV19 and TRBJ1-5, reads DGGITQSPKYLFRKEGQNVTLSCEQNLNHDAMYWYRQDPGQGLRLIYYSQIVNDFQKGDIAEGYSVSREKKESFPLTVTSAQKNPTAFYLCASSTRQGGNQPQHFGDGTRLSIL.

The rearrangement links TRBV3-1 (or the pseudogene TRBV3-2) to TRBJ1-2; D might be TRBD1 (5 bases). The V end lost 0 bases, the J end lost 8 bases, and 16 bases lay between the germline ends. Germline V gives CDR1 LGHDT, CDR2 YNNKEL (reference sequence). This CDR3 has 15 amino acids. CDR3: CASSQEARAPQGYTF. In DNA, the CDR3 is TGTGCCAGCAGCCAAGAAGCCAGGGCCCCTCAAGGCTACACCTTC.

The chain joins TRBV6-5 to TRBJ1-2; no clear D gene. CDR1 is MNHEY, CDR2 SVGAGI, per germline. Trimming took 5 bases from V and 3 from J, leaving 16 bases between them. The CDR3 is 15 residues long. The CDR3 is CASSPNAIVDYGYTF. CDR3 nucleotides: TGTGCCAGCAGTCCAAATGCGATAGTGGACTATGGCTACACCTTC.

The chain couples TRBV7-3 to TRBJ2-6; 7 bases agree with TRBD1. The germline CDR1 and CDR2 sequences are SGHTA and FQGTGA. The CDR3 has 18 amino acids. The V gene end was trimmed by 6 bases and the J gene end by 3 bases; junction bases not matched to a gene: 14. The CDR3: CASSSQGHQKSGANVLTF. In nucleotides, the CDR3 is TGTGCCAGCAGTTCACAGGGGCATCAGAAGAGTGGGGCCAACGTCCTGACTTTC. Complete variable domain (other parts from reference TRBV7-3 and TRBJ2-6): GAGVSQTPSNKVTEKGKYVELRCDPISGHTALYWYRQSLGQGPEFLIYFQGTGAADDSGLPNDRFFAVRPEGSVSTLKIQRTERGDSAVYLCASSSQGHQKSGANVLTFGAGSRLTVL.